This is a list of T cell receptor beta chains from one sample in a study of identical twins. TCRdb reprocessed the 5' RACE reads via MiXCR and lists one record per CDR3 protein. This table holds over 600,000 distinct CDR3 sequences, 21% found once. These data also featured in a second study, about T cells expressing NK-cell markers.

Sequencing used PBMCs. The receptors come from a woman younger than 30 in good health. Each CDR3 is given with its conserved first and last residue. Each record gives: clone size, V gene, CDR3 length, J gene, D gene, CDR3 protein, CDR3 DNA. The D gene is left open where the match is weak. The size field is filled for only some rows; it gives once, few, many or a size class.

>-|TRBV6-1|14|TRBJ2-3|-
CASRRGFSTDTQYF
TGTGCCAGCAGGAGGGGGTTCAGCACAGATACGCAGTATTTT
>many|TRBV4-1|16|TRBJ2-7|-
CASSPNPETVWNEQYF
TGCGCCAGCAGCCCAAATCCGGAGACCGTCTGGAACGAGCAGTACTTC
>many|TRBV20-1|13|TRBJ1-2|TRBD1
CSARDLVSPGQVF
TGCAGTGCTAGAGATCTTGTCTCCCCGGGACAGGTCTTC
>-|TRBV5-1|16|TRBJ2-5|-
CASRTGWGVYQETQYF
TGCGCCAGCAGGACAGGGTGGGGGGTGTACCAAGAGACCCAGTACTTC
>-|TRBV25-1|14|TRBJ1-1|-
CASSEGWGRTEAFF
TGTGCCAGCAGTGAGGGGTGGGGAAGGACTGAAGCTTTCTTT
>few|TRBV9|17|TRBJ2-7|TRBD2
CASSVSQTSGSYYEQYF
TGTGCCAGCAGCGTGTCGCAAACTAGCGGCAGTTACTACGAGCAGTACTTC
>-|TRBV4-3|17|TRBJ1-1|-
CASSQGPTGQTNTEAFF
TGCGCCAGCAGCCAAGGGCCTACTGGACAGACAAACACTGAAGCTTTCTTT
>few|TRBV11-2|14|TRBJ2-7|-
CASSLPGSPREQYF
TGTGCCAGCAGCTTGCCCGGGTCCCCTAGAGAGCAGTACTTC
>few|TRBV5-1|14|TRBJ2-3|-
CASGPPDNPDTQYF
TGCGCCAGCGGCCCCCCGGACAACCCAGATACGCAGTATTTT
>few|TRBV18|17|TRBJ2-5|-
CASSTWTQGRGQETQYF
TGTGCCAGCTCAACCTGGACCCAGGGCCGAGGGCAGGAGACCCAGTACTTC
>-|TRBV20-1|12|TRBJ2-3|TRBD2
CSGSGGAYTQYF
TGCAGTGGTAGCGGGGGGGCTTATACGCAGTATTTT
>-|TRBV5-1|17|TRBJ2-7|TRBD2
CASSLDERLAVSYEQYF
TGCGCCAGCAGCTTGGATGAGCGACTAGCGGTCTCCTACGAGCAGTACTTC
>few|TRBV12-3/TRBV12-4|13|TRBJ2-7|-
CASTRSASYEQYF
TGTGCCAGCACCAGGTCTGCCTCCTACGAGCAGTACTTC
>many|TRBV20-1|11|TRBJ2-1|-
CSASGQNEQFF
TGCAGTGCTTCAGGACAAAATGAGCAGTTCTTC
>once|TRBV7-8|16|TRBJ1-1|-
CASSPRQASMNTEAFF
TGTGCCAGCAGCCCCCGACAGGCCTCAATGAACACTGAAGCTTTCTTT
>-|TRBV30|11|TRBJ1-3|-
CAWSWGNTIYF
TGTGCCTGGAGTTGGGGGAACACCATATATTTT
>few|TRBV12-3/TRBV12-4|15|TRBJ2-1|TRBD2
CASSPQREYYNEQFF
TGTGCCAGCAGCCCTCAGCGGGAGTACTACAATGAGCAGTTCTTC
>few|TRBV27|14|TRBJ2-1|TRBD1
CASRPGQEWNEQFF
TGTGCCAGCAGACCGGGACAGGAGTGGAATGAGCAGTTCTTC
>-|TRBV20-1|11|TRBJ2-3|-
CSSGSTDTQYF
TGCAGCAGTGGTAGCACAGATACGCAGTATTTT
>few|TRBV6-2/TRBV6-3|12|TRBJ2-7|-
CASSWKLYEQYF
TGTGCCAGCAGTTGGAAGCTCTACGAGCAGTACTTC
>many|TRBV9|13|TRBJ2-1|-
CASSSAGYNEQFF
TGTGCCAGCAGCTCCGCGGGTTACAATGAGCAGTTCTTC
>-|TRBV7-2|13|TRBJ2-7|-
CASSFWQTYEQYF
TGTGCCAGCAGCTTTTGGCAGACCTACGAGCAGTACTTC
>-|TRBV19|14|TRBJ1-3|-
CASSILDSRNTIYF
TGTGCCAGTAGTATCCTGGACTCCAGAAACACCATATATTTT
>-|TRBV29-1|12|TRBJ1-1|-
CSAARQNTEAFF
TGCAGCGCAGCCAGACAGAACACTGAAGCTTTCTTT
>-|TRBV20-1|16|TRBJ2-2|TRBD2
CSASTHTSGNTGELFF
TGCAGTGCTAGCACACACACTAGCGGGAACACCGGGGAGCTGTTTTTT
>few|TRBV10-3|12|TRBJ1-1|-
CAISENRRWAFF
TGTGCCATCAGTGAGAACAGGAGGTGGGCTTTCTTT
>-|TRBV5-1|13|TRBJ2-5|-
CASSSWSEETQYF
TGCGCCAGCAGCTCTTGGTCCGAGGAGACCCAGTACTTC
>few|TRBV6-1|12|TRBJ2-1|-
CASRDLSYEQFF
TGTGCCAGCAGAGATCTATCCTATGAGCAGTTCTTC
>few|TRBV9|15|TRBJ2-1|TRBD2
CASSVEGSGGAGQFF
TGTGCCAGCAGCGTAGAGGGTAGCGGGGGGGCAGGGCAGTTCTTC
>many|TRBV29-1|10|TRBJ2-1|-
CSVYYNEQFF
TGCAGCGTTTACTACAATGAGCAGTTCTTC
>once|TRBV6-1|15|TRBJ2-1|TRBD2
CASRELAGVYNEQFF
TGTGCCAGCAGAGAACTAGCGGGGGTATACAATGAGCAGTTCTTC
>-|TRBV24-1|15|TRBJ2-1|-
CATSDRFSANNEQFF
TGTGCCACCAGTGACCGCTTTAGCGCAAACAATGAGCAGTTCTTC
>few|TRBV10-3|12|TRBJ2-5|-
CAISPDEETQYF
TGTGCCATCAGCCCGGACGAAGAGACCCAGTACTTC
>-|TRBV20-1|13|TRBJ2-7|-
CSARVPGHYEQYF
TGCAGTGCTAGAGTTCCGGGCCACTACGAGCAGTACTTC
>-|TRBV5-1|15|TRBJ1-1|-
CASSFFTPMNTEAFF
TGCGCCAGCAGCTTTTTTACCCCCATGAACACTGAAGCTTTCTTT
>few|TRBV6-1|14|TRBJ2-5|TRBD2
CASGLASPGETQYF
TGTGCCAGCGGACTAGCGTCTCCCGGGGAGACCCAGTACTTC
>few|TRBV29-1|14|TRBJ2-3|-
CSVDWTLFRDTQYF
TGCAGCGTTGACTGGACACTCTTTCGGGATACGCAGTATTTT
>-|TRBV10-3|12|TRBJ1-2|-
CAISVEVGGYTF
TGTGCCATCAGTGTGGAGGTCGGCGGCTACACCTTC
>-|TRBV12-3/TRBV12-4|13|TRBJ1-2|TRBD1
CASSIDRGAGYTF
TGTGCCAGCAGTATTGACAGGGGCGCAGGCTACACCTTC
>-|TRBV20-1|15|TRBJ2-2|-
CSARVSLANTGELFF
TGCAGTGCTAGAGTATCGCTTGCGAACACCGGGGAGCTGTTTTTT
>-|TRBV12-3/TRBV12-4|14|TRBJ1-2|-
CASSPAGDTGGYTF
TGTGCCAGCAGTCCGGCGGGGGATACGGGTGGCTACACCTTC